The 23 T cell receptor beta chains presented below share a single source sample, sequenced in a study of T cell repertoires in cytomegalovirus infection. Using its own MiXCR run on the reads, TCRdb lists one record per CDR3 protein. The sample includes fewer than 250,000 distinct CDR3 sequences, over 9% of them seen just once. Sequencing was performed on PBMCs. The receptors derive from a human donor in good health (CMV status not recorded). Some clones in this sample may be carry-over from other donors' samples.

This clonotype was seen at least ten times. This chain uses TRBV11-3 with TRBJ2-7, with TRBD2 identical over 8 bases. Trimming cost V 5 bases and J 4 bases; bases outside gene matches: 7. The CDR3 runs to 14 residues. Germline V gene data show CDR1 as SGHNT and CDR2 as YENEEA. The CDR3: CASSPRSGSYEQYF. The CDR3 DNA reads as TGTGCCAGCAGCCCAAGGAGCGGGAGTTACGAGCAGTACTTC.

This clonotype has only a few counts. This rearrangement joins TRBV28 to TRBJ2-7; D not certain. The length of the CDR3 is 13 residues. Germline-derived CDR1 and CDR2 are MDHEN and SYDVKM. The V end was cut by 1 base, the J end by 2 bases, with 6 bases between. CDR3 nucleotides: TGTGCCAGCAGTTTATCGGTTCCCTACGAGCAGTACTTC. Amino acids: CASSLSVPYEQYF.

A few counts support this clonotype. V usage is TRBV12-3 or TRBV12-4 and J usage is TRBJ2-7; D is perhaps TRBD2 (6 bases). This CDR3 is 14 amino acids long. The V end lost 5 bases, the J end lost 4 bases, and 15 bases lay between the germline ends. Here the CDR3 DNA reads TGTGCCAGCAGTGCCTCGGGACTCCGTTACGAGCAGTACTTC. As protein: CASSASGLRYEQYF.

The rearrangement joins TRBV28 to TRBJ1-2, with a possible D match to TRBD1 (6 bases). Trimming cost V 5 bases and J 4 bases, with 17 bases left between them. There are 15 residues in the CDR3. Germline V gene lookup returns CDR1 MDHEN and CDR2 SYDVKM. As DNA, the CDR3 is TGTGCCAGCAGTCCCCCGCCGACAGGATTCTATGGCTACACCTTC. This sequence encodes CASSPPPTGFYGYTF.

The sample holds a few counts of this clonotype. The chain carries TRBV19 and TRBJ1-1; D gene unclear. V lost 2 bases and J lost 1, with 14 bases in between. Germline V gives CDR1 LNHDA, CDR2 SQIVND (reference sequence). The CDR3 totals 16 residues. The CDR3 DNA reads TGTGCCAGTAGTATAAGAGTCGGACTGACGAACACTGAAGCTTTCTTT. This codes for CASSIRVGLTNTEAFF.

This clonotype was detected ten times or more. The chain uses TRBV28 and TRBJ2-1, with 8 bases fitting TRBD2. The trim removed 5 bases at V and 3 bases at J, leaving 6 bases unmatched. CDR3 size: 15 residues. Germline-derived CDR1 and CDR2 are MDHEN and SYDVKM. CDR3 sequence: CASSVAGRGYNEQFF. The CDR3 DNA sequence: TGTGCCAGCAGTGTAGCGGGAAGGGGCTACAATGAGCAGTTCTTC. Full variable domain (outside the CDR3, taken from reference TRBV28 and TRBJ2-1): DVKVTQSSRYLVKRTGEKVFLECVQDMDHENMFWYRQDPGLGLRLIYFSYDVKMKEKGDIPEGYSVSREKKERFSLILESASTNQTSMYLCASSVAGRGYNEQFFGPGTRLTVL.

This clonotype was found many times. The V and J genes are TRBV6-2 or TRBV6-3 and TRBJ1-6; D gene unclear. CDR3 length: 17 amino acids. Looked up from germline, CDR1 is MNHEY and CDR2 is SVGEGT. Trimming took 0 bases from V and 0 from J, leaving 9 bases between them. The CDR3 protein is CASSYSGRSSYNSPLHF. In nucleotides, the CDR3 is TGTGCCAGCAGTTACTCCGGGAGAAGCTCCTATAATTCACCCCTCCACTTT.

This chain uses TRBV6-1 with TRBJ1-5; D not resolved. The CDR3 sequence is 15 residues long. Looked up from germline, CDR1 is MNHNS and CDR2 is SASEGT. V lost 5 bases, J lost 6 bases, and 17 bases lay in between. The CDR3 nucleotides are TGTGCCAGCAGTTTCGCACAGCCCAGCGGTCAGCCCCAGCATTTT. Encoded protein: CASSFAQPSGQPQHF.

This clonotype was seen repeatedly, ten times or more. The chain combines TRBV7-2 with TRBJ2-1; the match to TRBD2 covers 8 bases. CDR3 length: 17 residues. Germline assignment: CDR1 SGHTA and CDR2 FQGNSA. V lost 6 bases to trimming and J lost 5 bases; unmatched junction nucleotides: 15. The CDR3 nucleotides read TGTGCCAGCAGTCCGGTTAGGAGCGGGGGTCGAAACAATGAGCAGTTCTTC. Amino acids: CASSPVRSGGRNNEQFF.

This clonotype turned up a few times. The gene calls are TRBV5-6 and TRBJ1-1, with D hard to call. V lost 0 bases to trimming and J lost 10 bases, with 13 bases between them. The CDR3 covers 13 residues. CDR1 and CDR2 from the germline V gene are SGHDT and YYEEEE. In nucleotides, the CDR3 is TGTGCCAGCAGCTTGGGGACCCCCATGGGAGCTTTCTTT. It codes for CASSLGTPMGAFF.

There are many counts of this clonotype. The rearrangement joins TRBV7-2 to TRBJ2-7, with 12 positions matching TRBD2. J lost 0 bases, V lost 2 bases, and 17 bases had no gene match. Per the germline V gene, CDR1 is SGHTA and CDR2 is FQGNSA. The CDR3 is 21 amino acids. The CDR3 region is CASSLREPRTSGTRSSYEQYF. The CDR3 DNA follows: TGTGCCAGCAGCTTACGAGAACCCAGGACTAGCGGGACTCGAAGCTCCTACGAGCAGTACTTC.

This clonotype came up many times. The chain recombines TRBV12-3 or TRBV12-4 with TRBJ2-5, with 8 bases lining up with TRBD2. Unmatched junction bases numbered 10, after V lost 5 bases and J lost 5 bases. This CDR3 has 15 amino acids. CDR3 protein: CASSPYRGGQETQYF. In DNA, the CDR3 is TGTGCCAGCAGTCCCTACCGGGGGGGGCAGGAGACCCAGTACTTC.

This clonotype was seen at least ten times. This chain connects TRBV7-2 to TRBJ2-5; D is uncertain. Trimming removed 3 bases at V and 1 base at J, with 9 bases between. CDR3 length: 14 residues. Per germline, CDR1 SGHTA and CDR2 FQGNSA. CDR3 sequence: CASSFYPGQETQYF. For the CDR3, the DNA is TGTGCCAGCAGCTTTTACCCGGGCCAAGAGACCCAGTACTTC.

This rearrangement joins TRBV5-4 to TRBJ2-5; 8 bases align to TRBD1. V shed 5 bases, J shed 4 bases, and the junction held 7 bases outside the gene matches. This CDR3 region has 14 residues. The germline V gene has CDR1 SGHNT and CDR2 YYREEE (reference sequence). CDR3 in DNA: TGTGCCAGCAGTACTCCCGGGACAGGAGAGACCCAGTACTTC. Its translation is CASSTPGTGETQYF. The entire variable domain, with the rest obtained from reference TRBV5-4 and TRBJ2-5, is as follows: ETGVTQSPTHLIKTRGQQVTLRCSSQSGHNTVSWYQQALGQGPQFIFQYYREEENGRGNFPPRFSGLQFPNYSSELNVNALELDDSALYLCASSTPGTGETQYFGPGTRLLVL.

This clonotype was counted a few times. This chain uses TRBV29-1 with TRBJ1-5, with TRBD1 identical over 11 bases. The germline V gene encodes CDR1 SQVTM and CDR2 ANQGSEA. J lost 8 bases, V lost 4 bases, and 4 bases had no gene match. CDR3 size: 13 residues. For the CDR3, the DNA is TGCAGCGTTGGGGACAGGGGGACTAAGCCCCAGCATTTT. This gives the protein CSVGDRGTKPQHF.

This clonotype came up many times. CDR3 sequence (DNA): TGTGCCAGCAGCGGGGCAGGCCAAGAGACCCAGTACTTC. This translates into CASSGAGQETQYF. The rearrangement joins TRBV7-2 to TRBJ2-5, with D possibly being TRBD1 (5 bases). Trimming stripped 5 bases from V and 1 base from J, with 8 bases between. Germline V gene lookup returns CDR1 SGHTA and CDR2 FQGNSA. This CDR3 has 13 residues.

This clonotype appeared a few times. CDR3 amino acids: CASSQGLGPYYGYTF. CDR3 DNA sequence: TGTGCCAGCAGCCAAGGTCTGGGTCCGTACTATGGCTACACCTTC. The chain joins TRBV4-2 to TRBJ1-2; D unresolved. The CDR3 runs to 15 residues. Trimming took off 1 base at V and 3 bases at J, with 12 bases between the two ends. From germline, CDR1 is LGHNA and CDR2 YNFKEQ.

In this sample, this clonotype turned up many times. The chain joins TRBV6-2 or TRBV6-3 to TRBJ2-1, with TRBD2 identical over 9 bases. The V gene end was trimmed by 5 bases and the J gene end by 9 bases; junction bases not matched to a gene: 20. The germline V gene has CDR1 MNHEY and CDR2 SVGEGT. CDR3 length equals 18 residues. CDR3 loop: CASSPTIPLSGRKTEQFF. CDR3 sequence (DNA): TGTGCCAGCAGTCCGACTATCCCTTTAAGCGGGAGGAAGACTGAGCAGTTCTTC.

This clonotype was seen repeatedly, ten times or more. The CDR3 here is CASSPGGLANSEQFF. CDR3 sequence (DNA): TGTGCCAGCAGTCCAGGGGGACTAGCAAATAGTGAGCAGTTCTTC. V gene TRBV6-6 combines with J gene TRBJ2-1; TRBD2 aligns across 9 bases. The germline V gene encodes CDR1 MNHNY and CDR2 SVGAGI (reference sequence). V lost 5 bases to trimming and J lost 9 bases; unmatched junction nucleotides: 11. CDR3 length: 15 residues.

Remarks on this clonotype: Just one base apart from a much larger clone, this may be a read error. This rearrangement joins TRBV28 to TRBJ2-3; 14 nucleotides line up with TRBD2. The CDR3 is 19 residues long. CDR1 and CDR2 from the germline V gene are MDHEN and SYDVKM. In DNA form, the CDR3 reads TGTGCCAGCACTAAATTGGGACTCGGGACTAGCGGGAGCTCAGATACGCAGAATTTT. Its translation is CASTKLGLGTSGSSDTQNF.

This clonotype was detected ten times or more. The rearrangement links TRBV7-2 to TRBJ2-2; D possibly corresponds to TRBD1 (6 bases). The V gene lost 4 bases and the J gene lost 7 bases, with 16 bases spanning the gap. The CDR3 runs 15 residues. Germline CDR1 and CDR2: SGHTA and FQGNSA. This CDR3 is CASSSGVGYGGELFF. The CDR3 region has the DNA TGTGCCAGCAGCTCAGGGGTGGGATATGGCGGGGAGCTGTTTTTT.

The rearrangement links TRBV9 to TRBJ1-1; 8 nucleotides agree with TRBD1. The CDR3 extends over 16 amino acids. Germline V CDR1 and CDR2: SGDLS, YYNGEE. V trimming: 4 bases; J trimming: 2 bases; junction bases outside the gene matches: 10. In nucleotides, the CDR3 is TGTGCCAGCAGCCTCGGGGGAGCAGGGGGCAACACTGAAGCTTTCTTT. This sequence encodes CASSLGGAGGNTEAFF. The full variable domain, completed using reference TRBV9 and TRBJ1-1, is DSGVTQTPKHLITATGQRVTLRCSPRSGDLSVYWYQQSLDQGLQFLIQYYNGEERAKGNILERFSAQQFPDLHSELNLSSLELGDSALYFCASSLGGAGGNTEAFFGQGTRLTVV.

This clonotype was picked up many times. The chain joins TRBV6-2 or TRBV6-3 to TRBJ1-1; D is unclear. The V gene's germline CDR1 is MNHEY and CDR2 SVGEGT. The CDR3 covers 16 residues. Trimming removed 5 bases at V and 0 bases at J, with 16 bases between. The CDR3 bases are TGTGCCAGCAGTCGTTATGAGGGAGCGATGAACACTGAAGCTTTCTTT. Translation: CASSRYEGAMNTEAFF.